The table lists the clone carrying this T cell receptor (beta chain) with a count of one. Its target is unknown. One end of the junction varies from germline; a read error may be responsible. TCRdb re-derived calls from the RT-PCR reads in MiXCR, one entry per CDR3 protein. The sample lists roughly 780,000 distinct CDR3 sequences, less than 20% occurring once. The CDR3 runs 16 residues. In germline, CDR1 is SGHAT, CDR2 FQNNGV. The data were obtained in a study of response to subunit inactivated influenza vaccine. Notes on the study in general: A suggestion made by the authors is that each seasonal influenza vaccination recruits few new T cells.

Sample: PBMCs from blood, taken around 5 days after vaccination. The chain is built from TRBV11-2 and TRBJ2-7; the match to TRBD2 covers 14 bases. The receptor was isolated from a man aged 45-60 years who received an inactivated influenza vaccine. The CDR3: CVSRPGLAGAIYEQYF. As DNA, the CDR3 is TGTGTCAGCAGACCGGGACTAGCGGGGGCAATCTACGAGCAGTACTTC.